The source of this T cell receptor (beta chain) is a study of PD-L1 blockade in urothelial cancer. Looking at the study overall: The study started patients on atezolizumab in the mid-2010s, giving 1,200 mg intravenously every 3 weeks. Blood analysis was done at 3 weeks (second dose) and 6 weeks after treatment began. General study findings and limits: Prediction of better survival came from below-median pretreatment blood TCR clonality.

As to this clone: Its target is not known.

Each patient contributed between 1 and 8 total time points of blood mononuclear cells, pretreatment and during treatment. Trimming shortened V by 7 bases and J by 5 bases, and 11 bases separated the two germline ends. The CDR3 spans 11 residues. The V gene's germline CDR1 is DFQATT and CDR2 SNEGSKA (reference sequence). Method: immunoSEQ multiplex PCR; TCRdb's copy keeps in-frame clones and lacks some. This table has 57,000 or so clones, about four fifths appearing once. Sequencing used PBMCs, obtained around atezolizumab (anti-PD-L1) treatment. The clonotype comes from a man aged 65 to 79 with urothelial cancer. The chain carries TRBV20-1 and TRBJ2-5; the D gene is possibly TRBD2 (5 bases). The CDR3 region has the DNA TGCAGTGGGACTCTCCAGGAGACCCAGTACTTC. Its translation is CSGTLQETQYF.